A single sample gave rise to the 13 T cell receptor beta chains below, sequenced in a study of OX40 agonist ivuxolimab in advanced cancers. Only in-frame clones appear in the TCRdb table, and some are missing; sequencing was by immunoSEQ multiplex PCR. The table includes fewer than 55,000 clones, 84% detected once. The material sequenced was CD4+ or CD8+ T cells sorted from blood, taken in a trial of the OX40 agonist ivuxolimab. These receptors all come from an adult with an advanced solid tumor such as melanoma, head and neck, liver or kidney cancer.

This clone was recorded only once. This chain uses TRBV7-3 with TRBJ2-3, with TRBD2 matching 7 bases. V gave up 4 bases and J gave up 4 bases; unmatched junction bases: 8. This CDR3 has 15 residues. Per germline, CDR1 SGHTA and CDR2 FQGTGA. CDR3 in DNA: TGTGCCAGCAGCTCAATATCAGCGGGATCAGATACGCAGTATTTT. Translating gives CASSSISAGSDTQYF.

Turning to this clone: The sample contains more than one DNA sequence encoding this CDR3. CDR3 DNA sequence: TGTGCCAGCAGCTTAGCTGGGGACGAGCAGTACTTC. As protein: CASSLAGDEQYF. V is TRBV7-6 and J is TRBJ2-7, with no clear D. Germline CDR1 SGHVS, CDR2 FNYEAQ. There are 12 residues in the CDR3. V lost 0 bases to trimming and J lost 5 bases, with 5 bases between them.

On this clone itself: Other DNA sequences in this specimen translate into the identical CDR3. CDR3 in DNA: TGTGCCAGTAGTATAGATGGTTTCTATGGCTACACCTTC. Protein product: CASSIDGFYGYTF. The chain has TRBV19 and TRBJ1-2; D is undetermined. CDR3 length: 13 amino acids. From germline, CDR1 is LNHDA and CDR2 SQIVND (reference sequence). The V end lost 0 bases, the J end lost 4 bases, and 6 bases lay between the germline ends.

A word on this clone: One base away lies a much larger clone, so this may be a sequencing read error. The chain uses TRBV5-4 and TRBJ2-7; D is undetermined. This CDR3 has 11 amino acids. Between the trimmed V and J ends, which lost 10 bases and 4 bases, there was a span of 12 bases. The germline gives CDR1 SGHNT, CDR2 YYREEE (reference sequence). CDR3 DNA: TGTGCCGGAAGTACTTGGTACGAGCAGTACTTC. Its protein is CAGSTWYEQYF.

This chain uses TRBV5-8 with TRBJ2-7; 8 nucleotides align to TRBD1. This CDR3 region has 16 residues. Trimming cost V 4 bases and J 1 base; bases outside gene matches: 10. Germline assignment: CDR1 SGHTS and CDR2 YDEGEE. The CDR3 DNA follows: TGTGCCAGCAGCCTAGGACAGGGTCATTGGTCCTACGAGCAGTACTTC. Encoded protein: CASSLGQGHWSYEQYF.

The chain uses TRBV4-1 and TRBJ2-7; D possibly uses TRBD1 or TRBD2 (5 bases each). Germline CDR1 MGHRA, CDR2 YSYEKL. V lost 1 base, J lost 2 bases, and 15 bases lay in between. This CDR3 region has 16 residues. In DNA, the CDR3 is TGCGCCAGCAGCCAAGGGCAAAGGGGAGCTACCTACGAGCAGTACTTC. It is translated as CASSQGQRGATYEQYF.

CDR3 DNA: TGTGCCAGCAGTTTGGACCCACCCGGGACCGAGCAGTACTTC. Translated: CASSLDPPGTEQYF. The chain employs TRBV27 and TRBJ2-7; either TRBD1 or TRBD2 may supply D (5 bases each). Germline assignment: CDR1 MNHEY and CDR2 SMNVEV (reference sequence). This CDR3 is built from 14 residues. Trimming left V 3 bases short and J 6 bases short, with 15 bases between.

This clone was found once. V usage is TRBV27 and J usage is TRBJ1-2; D possibly corresponds to TRBD1 (5 bases). The germline gives CDR1 MNHEY, CDR2 SMNVEV (reference sequence). The V end was cut by 6 bases, the J end by 0 bases, with 14 bases between. The CDR3 extends over 15 amino acids. The CDR3 is CASRFGGSANYGYTF. The DNA for the CDR3 is TGTGCCAGCAGGTTCGGGGGGTCGGCTAACTATGGCTACACCTTC.

V is TRBV18 and J is TRBJ2-1; D tentatively reads TRBD1 or TRBD2 (5 bases each). The CDR3 covers 15 residues. V was shortened by 4 bases and J by 4 bases, with 14 bases between the two germline ends. The V gene's germline CDR1 is KGHSH and CDR2 LQKENI. DNA of the CDR3: TGTGCCAGCTCACACGGGGCGGAAATTTACAATGAGCAGTTCTTC. It codes for CASSHGAEIYNEQFF.

This clone was detected once. The chain combines TRBV14 with TRBJ2-7, with TRBD2 matching over 13 bases. Trimming cost V 3 bases and J 2 bases; bases outside gene matches: 7. CDR3 length equals 17 residues. Germline V lookup: CDR1 SGHDN, CDR2 FVKESK. Here the CDR3 reads CASSHGLAGDDTYEQYF. The CDR3 coding sequence is TGTGCCAGCAGCCACGGACTAGCGGGAGACGATACCTACGAGCAGTACTTC.

This clone appeared a single time. The genes are TRBV4-3 and TRBJ1-4, with TRBD1 matching over 7 bases. This CDR3 spans 18 amino acids. CDR1 LGHNA and CDR2 YSLEER come from the germline V gene. V gave up 2 bases and J gave up 7 bases; unmatched junction bases: 16. CDR3 loop: CASSQRQGGFNPAEKLFF. The DNA for the CDR3 is TGCGCCAGCAGCCAAAGACAGGGCGGGTTCAATCCGGCTGAAAAACTGTTTTTT.

The count of this clone is one. The chain couples TRBV5-1 to TRBJ1-1; 7 positions match TRBD1. The CDR3 sequence is 14 residues long. CDR1 and CDR2 from the germline V gene are SGHRS and YFSETQ. V lost 6 bases and J lost 5; bases outside the gene matches: 10. CDR3 amino acids: CASKGPTGNTEAFF. The CDR3 coding sequence is TGCGCCAGCAAGGGCCCGACAGGGAATACTGAAGCTTTCTTT. Using reference TRBV5-1 and TRBJ1-1 for the parts outside the CDR3, the full variable domain is KAGVTQTPRYLIKTRGQQVTLSCSPISGHRSVSWYQQTPGQGLQFLFEYFSETQRNKGNFPGRFSGRQFSNSRSEMNVSTLELGDSALYLCASKGPTGNTEAFFGQGTRLTVV.

This chain uses TRBV7-3 with TRBJ2-7, with a weak D call TRBD2 (5 bases). The germline V gene has CDR1 SGHTA and CDR2 FQGTGA. The CDR3 runs to 14 residues. Trimming shortened V by 5 bases and J by 0 bases, and 11 bases separated the two germline ends. CDR3 sequence (DNA): TGTGCCAGCAGCCCCCATGCGGGCTCCTACGAGCAGTACTTC. Translating it yields CASSPHAGSYEQYF.